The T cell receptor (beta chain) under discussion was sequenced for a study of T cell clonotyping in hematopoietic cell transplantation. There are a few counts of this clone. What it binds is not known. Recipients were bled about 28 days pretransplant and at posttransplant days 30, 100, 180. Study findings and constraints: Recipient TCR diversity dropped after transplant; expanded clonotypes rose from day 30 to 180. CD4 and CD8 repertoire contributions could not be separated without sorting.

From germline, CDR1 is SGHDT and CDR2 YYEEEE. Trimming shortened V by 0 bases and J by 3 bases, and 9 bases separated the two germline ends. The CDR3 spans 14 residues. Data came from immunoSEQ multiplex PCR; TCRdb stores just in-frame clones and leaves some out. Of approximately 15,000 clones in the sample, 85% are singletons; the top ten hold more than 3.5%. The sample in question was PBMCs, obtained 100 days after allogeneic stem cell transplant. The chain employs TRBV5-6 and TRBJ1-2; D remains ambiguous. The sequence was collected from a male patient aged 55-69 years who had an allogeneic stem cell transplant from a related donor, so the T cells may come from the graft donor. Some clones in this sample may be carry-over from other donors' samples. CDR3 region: CASSLVVPDYGYTF. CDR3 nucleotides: TGTGCCAGCAGCTTGGTGGTCCCTGACTATGGCTACACCTTC.